One and the same sample provided the 30 T cell receptor beta chains below, sequenced in a study of blood T cell repertoires in COVID-19. The table came from immunoSEQ multiplex PCR; TCRdb's copy has only in-frame clones and leaves some out. The data contain tens of thousands of clones, under 85% of them singletons. Sequencing was performed on peripheral blood. These receptors came from a man between 35 and 55 years old with acute or convalescent COVID-19.

This chain connects TRBV11-2 to TRBJ2-3; 10 bases align to TRBD2. V trimming: 5 bases; J trimming: 0 bases; junction bases outside the gene matches: 2. Germline values: CDR1 SGHAT, CDR2 FQNNGV. The CDR3 extends over 15 amino acids. The CDR3 DNA reads as TGTGCCAGCAGCCATAGCGGGGGGAGCACAGATACGCAGTATTTT. Translated: CASSHSGGSTDTQYF.

This rearrangement joins TRBV5-1 to TRBJ1-1; 7 nucleotides match TRBD1. Germline CDR1 SGHRS, CDR2 YFSETQ. J gave up 0 bases and V 5 bases, and 4 bases lay outside the gene matches. This CDR3 contains 14 residues. In nucleotides, the CDR3 is TGCGCCAGCAGGGGGGGACAGCTGAACACTGAAGCTTTCTTT. It yields the protein CASRGGQLNTEAFF.

V and J are TRBV18 and TRBJ2-4, with 9 bases matching TRBD2. From germline, CDR1 is KGHSH and CDR2 LQKENI. The J segment lost 5 bases and the V segment lost 5 bases, leaving 19 bases of the junction unmatched. The CDR3 consists of 19 residues. The CDR3: CASSTNLNPGLAYENIQYF. CDR3 nucleotide sequence: TGTGCCAGCTCAACCAATTTGAATCCGGGACTAGCCTACGAAAACATTCAGTACTTC.

CDR3 DNA: TGTGCCAGCAGCCCGACTAGCGGGAGTAACCATGAGCAGTTCTTC. Its protein is CASSPTSGSNHEQFF. The V and J genes are TRBV3-1 (or the pseudogene TRBV3-2) and TRBJ2-1, with 12 bases that match TRBD2. Germline V CDR1 and CDR2: LGHDT, YNNKEL (reference sequence). The J segment lost 8 bases and the V segment lost 4 bases, leaving 6 bases of the junction unmatched. This CDR3 spans 15 amino acids.

The gene calls are TRBV6-5 and TRBJ2-1, with TRBD2 identical over 8 bases. Germline V lookup: CDR1 MNHEY, CDR2 SVGAGI. The CDR3 totals 16 residues. Unmatched junction bases numbered 11, after V lost 4 bases and J lost 6 bases. The CDR3 sequence: CASSFTGTRPSNEQFF. CDR3 DNA: TGTGCCAGCAGTTTTACCGGGACTAGGCCTAGCAATGAGCAGTTCTTC.

The chain joins TRBV18 to TRBJ1-1, with 8 bases identical to TRBD1. CDR3 size: 16 residues. CDR1 is KGHSH and CDR2 is LQKENI in the germline V gene. J gave up 3 bases and V 0 bases, and 6 bases lay outside the gene matches. CDR3 protein: CASSPPRTGRDTEAFF. The CDR3 coding sequence is TGTGCCAGCTCACCACCGAGGACAGGGAGGGACACTGAAGCTTTCTTT.

The chain links TRBV11-2 to TRBJ2-1; TRBD2 aligns across 9 bases. This CDR3 spans 18 amino acids. V was pared by 4 bases and J by 5 bases, with 15 bases of the junction left unmatched. Germline CDR1 reads SGHAT; CDR2 reads FQNNGV. The chain's CDR3 is CASSYYWGRTSVDNEQFF. CDR3 DNA sequence: TGTGCCAGCAGCTATTATTGGGGGAGGACTAGCGTTGACAATGAGCAGTTCTTC.

The J gene is TRBJ2-1, the V gene TRBV6-5, with TRBD2 matching over 11 bases. CDR3 length: 15 residues. Germline assignment: CDR1 MNHEY and CDR2 SVGAGI. V lost 2 bases and J lost 7; bases outside the gene matches: 4. The CDR3 reads CASSYELAGANEQFF. The CDR3 DNA reads TGTGCCAGCAGTTACGAACTAGCGGGGGCGAATGAGCAGTTCTTC.

The chain combines TRBV5-5 with TRBJ1-4; the D gene is possibly TRBD1 (6 bases). Trimming took off 0 bases at V and 8 bases at J, with 11 bases between the two ends. This CDR3 has 14 amino acids. Germline V gene lookup returns CDR1 SGHKS and CDR2 YYEKEE (reference sequence). The CDR3, as DNA: TGTGCCAGCAGCTTGGCACAGGGAAACGAAAAACTGTTTTTT. It yields the protein CASSLAQGNEKLFF.

This chain uses TRBV6-5 with TRBJ1-5; D gene uncertain. CDR1 is MNHEY, CDR2 SVGAGI, per germline. Trimming removed 8 bases from V and 2 bases from J, with 13 bases in between. CDR3 length: 14 residues. The CDR3 reads CASLDLGGNQPQHF. The CDR3 DNA reads TGTGCCAGCCTAGATTTGGGAGGCAATCAGCCCCAGCATTTT.

The V call is TRBV18, the J call TRBJ1-1, with a tentative D call TRBD1 (5 bases). The CDR3 consists of 17 residues. CDR1 is KGHSH, CDR2 LQKENI, per germline. With 6 bases removed from V and 9 bases from J, the gap between germline ends came to 29 bases. CDR3 sequence reads: CASSHGTRINKRGQAFF. The CDR3 DNA is TGTGCCAGCTCGCATGGGACTAGAATAAATAAGAGGGGACAAGCTTTCTTT.

This chain connects TRBV29-1 to TRBJ2-7, with D possibly being TRBD2 (6 bases). V was cut by 6 bases and J by 4 bases, with 13 bases left in between. The CDR3 contains 12 residues. Per the germline V gene, CDR1 is SQVTM and CDR2 is ANQGSEA. The CDR3 region is CSVGDSPYEQYF. The CDR3 nucleotides read TGCAGCGTGGGGGACTCCCCATACGAGCAGTACTTC.

The chain recombines TRBV7-2 with TRBJ2-2; 11 nucleotides match TRBD2. Germline-derived CDR1 and CDR2 are SGHTA and FQGNSA. The V and J ends lost 4 bases and 5 bases, in that order; junction bases with no gene match: 9. CDR3 length: 17 amino acids. As DNA, the CDR3 is TGTGCCAGCAGCTCCAGCGCCGTAGCGGGGGGGACCGGGGAGCTGTTTTTT. Its translation: CASSSSAVAGGTGELFF.

J is TRBJ2-1 and V is TRBV30; maybe TRBD2 (6 bases). V dropped 2 bases and J dropped 7 bases, with 18 bases sitting between them. This CDR3 is 15 amino acids long. The V gene's germline CDR1 is GTSNPN and CDR2 SVGIG (reference sequence). CDR3: CAWSPPGLLWNEQFF. In DNA, the CDR3 is TGTGCCTGGAGTCCCCCGGGACTCCTGTGGAATGAGCAGTTCTTC.

This clone came up a few times. The chain is built from TRBV6-5 and TRBJ2-7; D gene unclear. Between the trimmed V and J ends, which lost 7 bases and 6 bases, there was a span of 19 bases. This CDR3 is built from 14 residues. Germline lookup yields CDR1 MNHEY and CDR2 SVGAGI. CDR3 protein: CASMRSADSGEQYV. The CDR3 nucleotides read TGTGCCAGCATGAGATCGGCAGACTCGGGCGAGCAGTACGTC.

This chain connects TRBV18 to TRBJ1-4; 10 bases are shared with TRBD1. With 6 bases clipped from V and 5 bases from J, the junction kept 3 bases outside the gene matches. CDR1 KGHSH and CDR2 LQKENI come from the germline V gene. The CDR3 contains 14 residues. The CDR3 spells CASSRTGGNEKLFF. The CDR3 nucleotides are TGTGCCAGCTCGCGGACAGGGGGGAATGAAAAACTGTTTTTT.

This chain uses TRBV6-5 with TRBJ1-2; a possible D gene is TRBD1 (5 bases). V was cut by 4 bases and J by 1 base, with 16 bases left in between. The CDR3 is 16 residues long. Germline lookup yields CDR1 MNHEY and CDR2 SVGAGI. In nucleotides, the CDR3 is TGTGCCAGCAGTTCCGGCCCATTCGGGGGTAACTATGGCTACACCTTC. Translating it yields CASSSGPFGGNYGYTF.

This sequence joins TRBV3-1 (or the pseudogene TRBV3-2) and TRBJ1-1; tentatively, D is TRBD1 (6 bases). Germline V gene lookup returns CDR1 LGHDT and CDR2 YNNKEL (reference sequence). Trimming pared 2 bases from V and 9 bases from J, leaving 10 bases between. The CDR3 has 12 residues. DNA of the CDR3: TGTGCCAGCAGCCAACCAACAGGGAAAGCTTTCTTT. Its protein product is CASSQPTGKAFF.

The chain has TRBV5-5 and TRBJ2-2, with TRBD2 identical over 11 bases. The CDR3 runs 17 residues. Germline loops: CDR1 SGHKS, CDR2 YYEKEE (reference sequence). Trimming removed 0 bases from V and 4 bases from J; junction bases left unmatched: 5. The CDR3: CASSLAVLAGGTGELFF. The CDR3 DNA reads as TGTGCCAGCAGCTTGGCCGTCCTAGCGGGGGGCACCGGGGAGCTGTTTTTT.

This chain joins TRBV6-1 and TRBJ1-4, with 7 bases matching TRBD1. The V segment lost 2 bases and the J segment 2 bases; nucleotides outside the gene matches: 2. Germline CDR1 MNHNS, CDR2 SASEGT. The CDR3 is 15 residues long. The CDR3 protein is CASSEQTGTNEKLFF. The CDR3 DNA reads TGTGCCAGCAGTGAACAGACAGGGACTAATGAAAAACTGTTTTTT.

Details on this clone: This sample includes further DNA sequences coding for the same CDR3. The V call is TRBV7-2, the J call TRBJ1-2; 8 bases map to TRBD1. Unmatched junction bases numbered 1, after V lost 5 bases and J lost 2 bases. From germline, CDR1 is SGHTA and CDR2 FQGNSA. CDR3 length equals 13 residues. Here the CDR3 DNA reads TGTGCCAGCAGCAGGGACAGGAACTATGGCTACACCTTC. Translating it yields CASSRDRNYGYTF.

The chain employs TRBV9 and TRBJ1-1, with D unresolved. The CDR3 is made up of 14 amino acids. The V gene lost 4 bases and the J gene lost 5 bases, with 15 bases spanning the gap. Germline CDR1 is SGDLS and CDR2 is YYNGEE. CDR3 region: CASSSREGGTEAFF. DNA of the CDR3: TGTGCCAGCAGCTCGAGGGAGGGTGGGACTGAAGCTTTCTTT. Full variable domain (missing parts from reference TRBV9 and TRBJ1-1): DSGVTQTPKHLITATGQRVTLRCSPRSGDLSVYWYQQSLDQGLQFLIQYYNGEERAKGNILERFSAQQFPDLHSELNLSSLELGDSALYFCASSSREGGTEAFFGQGTRLTVV.

The CDR3 coding sequence is TGTGCCAGCAGTTACGAAGGAGCCCGCGAGAATGAGCAGTTCTTC. Amino acid sequence: CASSYEGARENEQFF. V usage is TRBV6-5 and J usage is TRBJ2-1; D not certain. CDR3 length: 15 amino acids. The germline gives CDR1 MNHEY, CDR2 SVGAGI. The ends were cut back, 2 bases at V and 7 bases at J, with 15 bases in the middle.

This rearrangement joins TRBV9 to TRBJ2-1, with 8 bases fitting TRBD2. J lost 0 bases, V lost 2 bases, and 4 bases had no gene match. The germline gives CDR1 SGDLS, CDR2 YYNGEE. The CDR3 has 16 residues. CDR3 protein: CASSVTSGSSYNEQFF. CDR3 bases: TGTGCCAGCAGCGTCACTAGCGGAAGCTCCTACAATGAGCAGTTCTTC.

Only one count was recorded for this clone. The J gene is TRBJ1-1, the V gene TRBV2; 8 bases line up with TRBD1. The CDR3 is 14 residues long. V gave up 4 bases and J gave up 5 bases; unmatched junction bases: 6. Germline CDR1 SNHLY, CDR2 FYNNEI. CDR3 DNA sequence: TGTGCCAGCAGTGTACAGGGGGGGGCGACTGAAGCTTTCTTT. It translates to CASSVQGGATEAFF.

V and J are TRBV6-5 and TRBJ1-1; D may be TRBD1 (6 bases). Germline V gene lookup returns CDR1 MNHEY and CDR2 SVGAGI. The V gene lost 6 bases and the J gene lost 0 bases, with 8 bases spanning the gap. The CDR3 is 13 amino acids. Here the CDR3 DNA reads TGTGCCAGCAGCTGGACAGTGAACACTGAAGCTTTCTTT. This sequence encodes CASSWTVNTEAFF.

CDR3: CASSIHTMNTEAFF. The CDR3 DNA is TGTGCCAGTAGTATCCACACCATGAACACTGAAGCTTTCTTT. The chain combines TRBV19 with TRBJ1-1; D gene unclear. The germline V gene has CDR1 LNHDA and CDR2 SQIVND (reference sequence). Deletions cut 3 bases from V and 0 bases from J, with 8 bases between. The CDR3 has 14 residues. Full variable domain (remainder filled in from reference TRBV19 and TRBJ1-1): DGGITQSPKYLFRKEGQNVTLSCEQNLNHDAMYWYRQDPGQGLRLIYYSQIVNDFQKGDIAEGYSVSREKKESFPLTVTSAQKNPTAFYLCASSIHTMNTEAFFGQGTRLTVV.

This clone appeared a few times. The V call is TRBV30, the J call TRBJ1-6, with D hard to call. V was shortened by 1 base and J by 9 bases, with 13 bases between the two germline ends. Germline CDR1 and CDR2: GTSNPN and SVGIG (reference sequence). This CDR3 is built from 14 residues. CDR3 bases: TGTGCCTGGAGTGGTGAAGGGAGGACTTCACCCCTCCACTTT. It is translated as CAWSGEGRTSPLHF.

This clone was counted a single time. V usage is TRBV15 and J usage is TRBJ1-5; 11 bases agree with TRBD1. Germline V gene data show CDR1 as LNHNV and CDR2 as YYDKDF (reference sequence). Trimming took 1 base from V and 0 from J; bases not matched to a gene: 8. The CDR3 loop spans 19 amino acids. The CDR3 sequence is CATSRGGQGGTNSNQPQHF. The CDR3 DNA follows: TGTGCCACCAGCAGAGGGGGACAGGGGGGGACAAATAGCAATCAGCCCCAGCATTTT.

The DNA for the CDR3 is TGTGCCAGCGCAAGGGGGCCGCTATCTGGGGCCAACGTCCTGACTTTC. Translating it yields CASARGPLSGANVLTF. This chain joins TRBV7-2 and TRBJ2-6; 7 bases fit TRBD1. Germline V lookup: CDR1 SGHTA, CDR2 FQGNSA. J lost 1 base, V lost 8 bases, and 8 bases had no gene match. The CDR3 runs 16 residues. The variable domain in full, with the rest retrieved from reference TRBV7-2 and TRBJ2-6, is GAGVSQSPSNKVTEKGKDVELRCDPISGHTALYWYRQSLGQGLEFLIYFQGNSAPDKSGLPSDRFSAERTGGSVSTLTIQRTQQEDSAVYLCASARGPLSGANVLTFGAGSRLTVL.